A selection of T cell receptor beta chains follows, all from one sample in a study of T cell responses to AZD1222 COVID-19 vaccine. TCRdb's copy holds only in-frame clones and misses some; the assay was immunoSEQ multiplex PCR. The sample gives around 160,000 clones, about nine tenths of which show up once; over 4.5% is in the top ten. The sequenced sample was peripheral blood, obtained on day 0 of AZD1222 vaccination. Source of these receptors: an adult in good health. Both conserved end residues are part of each CDR3. D genes are given only for firm matches. Only some rows state a clone size, as once, few, many or a class for expanded clones.

TRBJ2-1,TRBD2,19,.,TRBV7-2,CASSLSGTSGTSSYNEQFF,TGTGCCAGCAGCCTATCCGGGACTAGCGGGACTAGCTCCTACAATGAGCAGTTCTTC
TRBJ2-5,TRBD2,14,.,TRBV30,CAWSGPSGQETQYF,TGTGCCTGGAGCGGACCTAGCGGGCAAGAGACCCAGTACTTC
TRBJ1-2,TRBD1,13,.,TRBV7-2,CASSLGQVYGYTF,TGTGCCAGCAGCTTGGGACAGGTCTATGGCTACACCTTC
TRBJ1-1,TRBD1,14,.,TRBV28,CASKDRGYVSEAFF,TGTGCCAGCAAAGACAGGGGGTATGTCTCTGAAGCTTTCTTT
TRBJ2-3,TRBD2,16,.,TRBV4-2,CASSLGLAGVTDTQYF,TGTGCCAGCAGCCTCGGACTAGCGGGGGTGACAGATACGCAGTATTTT
TRBJ2-3,.,13,.,TRBV12-3/TRBV12-4,CASSLGGPDTQYF,TGTGCCAGCAGTTTAGGGGGCCCAGATACGCAGTATTTT
TRBJ1-3,.,16,.,TRBV28,CASSSSQVGAGNTIYF,TGTGCCAGCAGTAGCTCCCAGGTGGGAGCTGGAAACACCATATATTTT
TRBJ1-3,.,14,.,TRBV7-2,CASSLRDEGNTIYF,TGTGCCAGCAGCTTACGGGACGAAGGAAACACCATATATTTT
TRBJ1-3,TRBD1,17,.,TRBV13,CASSHSTTGPSGNTIYF,TGTGCCAGCAGCCATTCCACGACAGGGCCCTCTGGAAACACCATATATTTT
TRBJ2-7,.,15,.,TRBV7-2,CASSSQGFRAYEQYF,TGTGCCAGCAGCTCACAGGGTTTTAGGGCCTACGAGCAGTACTTC
TRBJ1-1,.,14,.,TRBV5-4,CASATDMRNTEAFF,TGTGCCAGCGCTACGGACATGCGGAACACTGAAGCTTTCTTT
TRBJ1-5,.,15,.,TRBV28,CASSRPQGPNQPQHF,TGTGCCAGCAGCCGCCCCCAGGGGCCTAATCAGCCCCAGCATTTT
TRBJ1-2,.,15,.,TRBV4-3,CASSQVGRGGFGYTF,TGCGCCAGCAGCCAAGTGGGCAGGGGTGGTTTTGGCTACACCTTC
TRBJ2-7,TRBD1,15,.,TRBV28,CASSSSGTGGHEQYF,TGTGCCAGCAGTTCCTCCGGGACAGGGGGCCACGAGCAGTACTTC
TRBJ1-3,.,16,.,TRBV7-9,CASSLGGSISGNTIYF,TGTGCCAGCAGCTTAGGCGGGAGTATCTCTGGAAACACCATATATTTT
TRBJ2-1,TRBD2,16,once,TRBV24-1,CATSDRLASSYNEQFF,TGTGCCACCAGTGACCGACTAGCGAGCTCCTACAATGAGCAGTTCTTC
TRBJ1-4,.,15,.,TRBV21-1,CASRDQEGINEKLFF,TGTGCCAGCAGGGACCAGGAGGGAATTAATGAAAAACTGTTTTTT
TRBJ2-5,.,16,.,TRBV4-2,CASSQDMGHLWETQYF,TGTGCCAGCAGCCAAGATATGGGACATCTCTGGGAGACCCAGTACTTC
TRBJ2-7,TRBD2,14,few,TRBV28,CASRSPTSGYEQYF,TGTGCCAGCAGGTCGCCGACTAGCGGATACGAGCAGTACTTC